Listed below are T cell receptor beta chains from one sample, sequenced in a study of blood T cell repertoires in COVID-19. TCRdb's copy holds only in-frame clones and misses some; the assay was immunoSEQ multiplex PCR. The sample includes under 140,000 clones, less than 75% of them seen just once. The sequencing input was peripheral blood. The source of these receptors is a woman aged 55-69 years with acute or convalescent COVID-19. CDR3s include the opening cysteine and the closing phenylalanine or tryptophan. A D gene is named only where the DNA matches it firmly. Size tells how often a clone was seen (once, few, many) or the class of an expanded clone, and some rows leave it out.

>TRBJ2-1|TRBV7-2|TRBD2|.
CASSFGRTSGANRNEQFF
TGTGCCAGCAGCTTCGGCCGGACTAGCGGGGCCAACCGCAATGAGCAGTTCTTC
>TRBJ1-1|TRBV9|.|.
CASSATQWLTEAFF
TGTGCCAGCAGCGCGACTCAGTGGTTAACTGAAGCTTTCTTT
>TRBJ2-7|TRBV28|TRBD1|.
CASSPLGQAGLAEQYF
TGTGCCAGCAGTCCCTTGGGACAGGCGGGATTAGCCGAGCAGTACTTC
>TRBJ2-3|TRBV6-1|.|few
CASSEELYTDTQYF
TGTGCCAGCAGTGAAGAATTATACACAGATACGCAGTATTTT
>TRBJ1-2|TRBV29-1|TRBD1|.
CSAQVTGNYGYTF
TGCAGCGCTCAAGTGACAGGGAACTATGGCTACACCTTC
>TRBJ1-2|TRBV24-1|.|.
CATPPTPNYGYTF
TGTGCCACCCCCCCGACTCCTAACTATGGCTACACCTTC
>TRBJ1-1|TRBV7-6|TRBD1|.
CASSTPTGGNTEAFF
TGTGCCAGCAGCACCCCGACAGGGGGGAACACTGAAGCTTTCTTT
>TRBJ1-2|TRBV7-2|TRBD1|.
CASSPDRDYGYTF
TGTGCCAGCAGTCCGGACAGGGACTATGGCTACACCTTC
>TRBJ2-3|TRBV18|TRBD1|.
CASSTNRGGTDTQYF
TGTGCCAGCTCAACAAACAGGGGAGGCACAGATACGCAGTATTTT
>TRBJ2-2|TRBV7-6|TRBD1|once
CASSRQGFNTGELFF
TGTGCCAGCAGCCGACAGGGGTTTAACACCGGGGAGCTGTTTTTT
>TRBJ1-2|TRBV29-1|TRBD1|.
CSVSPRGLDYGYTF
TGCAGCGTTTCGCCGAGGGGGCTCGACTATGGCTACACCTTC
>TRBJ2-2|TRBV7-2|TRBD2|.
CASSRGGSNTGELFF
TGTGCCAGCAGCCGCGGGGGGAGTAACACCGGGGAGCTGTTTTTT
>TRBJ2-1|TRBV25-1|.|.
CASRLAGEQFF
TGTGCCAGCAGGTTGGCGGGGGAGCAGTTCTTC
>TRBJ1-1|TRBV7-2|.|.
CASSRQEIMNTEAFF
TGTGCCAGCAGCAGACAGGAGATCATGAACACTGAAGCTTTCTTT
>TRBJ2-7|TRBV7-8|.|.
CASTRGNEQYF
TGTGCCAGCACCCGGGGCAACGAGCAGTACTTC
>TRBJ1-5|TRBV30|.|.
CAWNRDTSNQPQHF
TGTGCCTGGAACAGGGATACGAGCAATCAGCCCCAGCATTTT
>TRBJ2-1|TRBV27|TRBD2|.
CASTGGGYNEQFF
TGTGCCAGCACCGGGGGGGGTTACAATGAGCAGTTCTTC
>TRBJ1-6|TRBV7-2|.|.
CASSDRGLGNSPLHF
TGTGCCAGCAGCGACCGGGGACTTGGAAATTCACCCCTCCACTTT
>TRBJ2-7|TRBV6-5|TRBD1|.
CASRGGQGASYEQYF
TGTGCCAGCAGGGGAGGACAGGGGGCTTCCTACGAGCAGTACTTC
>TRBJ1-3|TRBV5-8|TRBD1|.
CASSSRDRGFSGNTIYF
TGTGCCAGCAGCTCGAGGGACAGGGGATTTTCTGGAAACACCATATATTTT
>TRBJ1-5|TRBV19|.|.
CASSIRNAGSSNQPQHF
TGTGCCAGTAGTATAAGGAACGCAGGCTCTAGCAATCAGCCCCAGCATTTT
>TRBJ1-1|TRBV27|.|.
CASSSRSTMNTEAFF
TGTGCCAGCAGTTCGAGAAGCACGATGAACACTGAAGCTTTCTTT
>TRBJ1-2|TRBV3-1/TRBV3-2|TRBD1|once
CASSHLLQGQEPYGYTF
TGTGCCAGCAGCCACTTACTCCAGGGACAGGAACCTTATGGCTACACCTTC
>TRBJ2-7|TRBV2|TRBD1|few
CASRAGGGFGEQYF
TGTGCCAGCAGAGCAGGGGGCGGATTTGGCGAGCAGTACTTC
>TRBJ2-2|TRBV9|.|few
CASSVAGGHTGELFF
TGTGCCAGCAGCGTAGCGGGGGGCCACACCGGGGAGCTGTTTTTT
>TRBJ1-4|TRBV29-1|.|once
CSVGNRVANEKLFF
TGCAGCGTTGGGAACAGGGTGGCTAATGAAAAACTGTTTTTT
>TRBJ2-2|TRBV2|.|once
CASTTDANTGELFF
TGTGCCAGCACAACAGACGCGAACACCGGGGAGCTGTTTTTT
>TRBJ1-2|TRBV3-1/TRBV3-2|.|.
CASSQEVGSFNGYTF
TGTGCCAGCAGCCAAGAGGTTGGGAGCTTCAATGGCTACACCTTC
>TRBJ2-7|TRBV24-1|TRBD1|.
CATSDSPGQSSSYEQYF
TGTGCCACCAGTGATTCACCGGGACAGAGTAGCTCCTACGAGCAGTACTTC
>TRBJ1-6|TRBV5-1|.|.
CASSPIGEGNSPLHF
TGCGCCAGCAGCCCCATAGGGGAGGGGAATTCACCCCTCCACTTT
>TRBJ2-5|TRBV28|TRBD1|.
CASSLTQDRAGETQYF
TGTGCCAGCAGCCTCACTCAGGACAGGGCGGGAGAGACCCAGTACTTC